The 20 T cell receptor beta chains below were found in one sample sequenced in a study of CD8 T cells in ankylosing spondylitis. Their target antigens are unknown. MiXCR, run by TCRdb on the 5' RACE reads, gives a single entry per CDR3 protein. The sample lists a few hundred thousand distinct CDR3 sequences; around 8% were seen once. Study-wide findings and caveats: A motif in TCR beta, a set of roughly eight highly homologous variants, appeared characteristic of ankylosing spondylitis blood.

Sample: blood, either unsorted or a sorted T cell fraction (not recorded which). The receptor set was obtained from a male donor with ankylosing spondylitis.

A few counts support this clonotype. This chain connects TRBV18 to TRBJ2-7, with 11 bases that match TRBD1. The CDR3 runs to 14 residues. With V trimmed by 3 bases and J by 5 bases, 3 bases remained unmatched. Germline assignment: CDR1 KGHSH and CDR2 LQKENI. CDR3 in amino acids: CASSPGQGVDEQYF. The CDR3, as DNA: TGTGCCAGCTCACCGGGACAGGGGGTCGACGAGCAGTACTTC.

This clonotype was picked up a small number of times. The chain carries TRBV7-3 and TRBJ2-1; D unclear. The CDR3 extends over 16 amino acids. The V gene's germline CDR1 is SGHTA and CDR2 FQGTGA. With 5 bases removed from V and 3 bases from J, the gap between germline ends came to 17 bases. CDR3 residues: CASSPSSVYNYNEQFF. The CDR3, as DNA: TGTGCCAGCAGCCCAAGCAGCGTCTACAACTACAATGAGCAGTTCTTC.

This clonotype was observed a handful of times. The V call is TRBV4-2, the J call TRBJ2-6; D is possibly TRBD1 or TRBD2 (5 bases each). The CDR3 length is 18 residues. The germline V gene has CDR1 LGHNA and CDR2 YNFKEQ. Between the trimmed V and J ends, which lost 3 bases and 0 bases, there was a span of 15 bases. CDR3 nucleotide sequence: TGTGCCAGCAGCCAGGAGTCAACGGGACCCTCTGGGGCCAACGTCCTGACTTTC. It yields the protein CASSQESTGPSGANVLTF.

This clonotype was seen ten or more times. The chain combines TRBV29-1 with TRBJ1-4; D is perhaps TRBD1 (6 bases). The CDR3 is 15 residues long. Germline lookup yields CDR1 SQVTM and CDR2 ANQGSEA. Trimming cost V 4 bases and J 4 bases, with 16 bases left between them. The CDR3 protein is CSVGVGARYNEKLFF. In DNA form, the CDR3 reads TGCAGCGTTGGGGTGGGGGCGCGGTATAATGAAAAACTGTTTTTT.

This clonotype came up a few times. The CDR3 sequence: CASSPDPTYEQYF. The CDR3 nucleotides are TGTGCCAGCAGCCCGGACCCCACCTACGAGCAGTACTTC. The chain combines TRBV28 with TRBJ2-7; no reliable D call. The CDR3 has 13 residues. The V gene lost 6 bases and the J gene lost 2 bases, with 11 bases spanning the gap. Germline V gene data show CDR1 as MDHEN and CDR2 as SYDVKM.

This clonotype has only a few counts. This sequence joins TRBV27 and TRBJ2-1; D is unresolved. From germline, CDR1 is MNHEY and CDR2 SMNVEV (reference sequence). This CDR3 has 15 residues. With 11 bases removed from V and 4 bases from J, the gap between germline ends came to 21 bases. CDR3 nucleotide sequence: TGTGCCTCCCGAACCGGGTCCTCAACATACAATGAGCAGTTCTTC. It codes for CASRTGSSTYNEQFF.

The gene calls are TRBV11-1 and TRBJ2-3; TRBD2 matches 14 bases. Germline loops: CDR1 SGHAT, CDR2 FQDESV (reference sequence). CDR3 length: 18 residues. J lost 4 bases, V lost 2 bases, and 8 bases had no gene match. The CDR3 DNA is TGTGCCAGCAGCTTAACGGGACTAGCGGGAGTATACGCAGATACGCAGTATTTT. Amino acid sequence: CASSLTGLAGVYADTQYF.

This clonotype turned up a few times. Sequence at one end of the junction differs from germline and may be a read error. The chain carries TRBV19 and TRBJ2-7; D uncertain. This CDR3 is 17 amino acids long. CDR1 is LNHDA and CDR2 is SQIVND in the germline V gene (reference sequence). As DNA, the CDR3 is TGTGCCAGTAGTTTAGAATTCAGCTTCACCTCCAACTACGAGCAGTACTTC. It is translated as CASSLEFSFTSNYEQYF. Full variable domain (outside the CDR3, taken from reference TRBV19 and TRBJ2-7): DGGITQSPKYLFRKEGQNVTLSCEQNLNHDAMYWYRQDPGQGLRLIYYSQIVNDFQKGDIAEGYSVSREKKESFPLTVTSAQKNPTAFYLCASSLEFSFTSNYEQYFGPGTRLTVT.

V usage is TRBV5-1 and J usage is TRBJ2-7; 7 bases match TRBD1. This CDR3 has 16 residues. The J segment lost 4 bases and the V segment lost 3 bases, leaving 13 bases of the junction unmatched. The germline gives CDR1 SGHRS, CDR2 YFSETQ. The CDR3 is CASSWELPGQIYEQYF. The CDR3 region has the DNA TGCGCCAGCAGCTGGGAGCTACCGGGACAGATATACGAGCAGTACTTC.

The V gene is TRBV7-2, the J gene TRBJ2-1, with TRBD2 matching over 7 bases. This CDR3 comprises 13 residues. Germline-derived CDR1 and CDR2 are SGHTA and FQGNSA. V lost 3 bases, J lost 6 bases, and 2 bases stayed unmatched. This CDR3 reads CASSFWGGNEQFF. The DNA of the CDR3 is TGTGCCAGCAGCTTCTGGGGGGGCAATGAGCAGTTCTTC.

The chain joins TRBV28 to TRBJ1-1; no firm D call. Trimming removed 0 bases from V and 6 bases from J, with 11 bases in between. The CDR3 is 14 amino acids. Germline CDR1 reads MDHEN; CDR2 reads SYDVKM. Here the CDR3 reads CASSLWQVDPEAFF. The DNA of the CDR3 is TGTGCCAGCAGTTTATGGCAGGTGGACCCTGAAGCTTTCTTT.

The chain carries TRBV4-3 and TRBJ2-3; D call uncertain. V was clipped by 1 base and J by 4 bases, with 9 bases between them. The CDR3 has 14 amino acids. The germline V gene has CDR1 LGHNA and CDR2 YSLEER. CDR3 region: CASSQGSWADTQYF. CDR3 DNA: TGCGCCAGCAGCCAAGGTAGTTGGGCAGATACGCAGTATTTT.

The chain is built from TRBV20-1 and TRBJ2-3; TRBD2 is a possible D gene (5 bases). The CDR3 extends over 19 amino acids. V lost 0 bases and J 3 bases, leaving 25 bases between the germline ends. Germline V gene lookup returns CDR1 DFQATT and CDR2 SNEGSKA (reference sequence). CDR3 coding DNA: TGCAGTGCTAGAGATCCCACCTCGATACTAGGTTGGGAAACAGATACGCAGTATTTT. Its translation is CSARDPTSILGWETDTQYF.

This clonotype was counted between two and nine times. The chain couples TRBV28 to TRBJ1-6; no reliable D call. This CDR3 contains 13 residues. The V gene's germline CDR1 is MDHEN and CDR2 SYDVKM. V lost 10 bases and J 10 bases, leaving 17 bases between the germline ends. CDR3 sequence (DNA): TGTGCCACAACCCCCGGCCGTAGCTCACCCCTCCACTTT. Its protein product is CATTPGRSSPLHF.

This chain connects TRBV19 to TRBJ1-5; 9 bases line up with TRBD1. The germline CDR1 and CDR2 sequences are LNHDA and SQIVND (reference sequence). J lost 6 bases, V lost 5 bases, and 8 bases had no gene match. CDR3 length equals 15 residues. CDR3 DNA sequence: TGTGCCAGTAGTGTATCCGACAGGGGGGCTCAGCCCCAGCATTTT. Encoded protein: CASSVSDRGAQPQHF.

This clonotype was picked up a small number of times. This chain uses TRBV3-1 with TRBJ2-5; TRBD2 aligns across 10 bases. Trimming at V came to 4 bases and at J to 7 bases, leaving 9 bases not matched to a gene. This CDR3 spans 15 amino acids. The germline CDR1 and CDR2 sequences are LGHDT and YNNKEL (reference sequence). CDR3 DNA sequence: TGTGCCAGCAGCCCCCAACTAGCGGGACCCATGACCCAGTACTTC. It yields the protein CASSPQLAGPMTQYF.

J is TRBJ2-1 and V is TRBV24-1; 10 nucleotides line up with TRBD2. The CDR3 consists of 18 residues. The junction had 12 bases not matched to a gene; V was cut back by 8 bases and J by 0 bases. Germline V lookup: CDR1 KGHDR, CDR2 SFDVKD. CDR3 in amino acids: CATIRRSSGGSSYNEQFF. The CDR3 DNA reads TGTGCCACCATCCGTCGGTCTAGCGGGGGTAGCTCCTACAATGAGCAGTTCTTC.

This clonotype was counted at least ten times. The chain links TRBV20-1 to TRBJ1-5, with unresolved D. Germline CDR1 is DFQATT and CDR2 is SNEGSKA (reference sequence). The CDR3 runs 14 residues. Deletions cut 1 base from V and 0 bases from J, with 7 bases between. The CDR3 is CSARGQPSNQPQHF. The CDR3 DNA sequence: TGCAGTGCTAGAGGGCAGCCTAGCAATCAGCCCCAGCATTTT.

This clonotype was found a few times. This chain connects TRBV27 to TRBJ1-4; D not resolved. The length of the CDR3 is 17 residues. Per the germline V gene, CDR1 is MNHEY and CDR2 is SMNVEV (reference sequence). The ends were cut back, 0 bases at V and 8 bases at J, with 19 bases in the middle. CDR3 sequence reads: CASSLSSINTFGEKLFF. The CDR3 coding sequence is TGTGCCAGCAGTTTATCGTCAATTAATACATTCGGCGAAAAACTGTTTTTT.

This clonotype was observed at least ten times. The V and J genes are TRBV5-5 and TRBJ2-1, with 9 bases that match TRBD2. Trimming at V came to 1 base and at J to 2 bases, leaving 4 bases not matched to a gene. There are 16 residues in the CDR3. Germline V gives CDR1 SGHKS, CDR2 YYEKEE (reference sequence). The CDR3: CASSLFSGGPYNEQFF. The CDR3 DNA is TGTGCCAGCAGCTTGTTTAGCGGGGGACCCTACAATGAGCAGTTCTTC.